The 13 T cell receptor beta chains presented below share a single source sample, sequenced in a study of blood T cell repertoires in COVID-19. Repertoires were generated with immunoSEQ multiplex PCR, while TCRdb's copy carries only in-frame clones and drops some. This repertoire shows a few hundred thousand clones, nearly 90% found once; its top ten account for around 4.5%. Source material: PBMCs or T cells enriched from blood (not recorded which). The receptors were sampled from a woman aged 18 to 35 with acute COVID-19.

The chain combines TRBV11-3 with TRBJ1-2; D unresolved. Trimming removed 2 bases at V and 5 bases at J, with 9 bases between. This CDR3 spans 13 amino acids. The germline CDR1 and CDR2 sequences are SGHNT and YENEEA. CDR3 sequence reads: CASSLPTSYGYTF. CDR3 bases: TGTGCCAGCAGCTTACCGACTTCGTATGGCTACACCTTC.

The chain recombines TRBV11-2 with TRBJ1-2; D is perhaps TRBD1 (6 bases). V lost 6 bases and J 4 bases, leaving 12 bases between the germline ends. Germline-derived CDR1 and CDR2 are SGHAT and FQNNGV. This CDR3 contains 13 residues. In DNA form, the CDR3 reads TGTGCCAGCAGTCCAGGGGAAGGCTATGGCTACACCTTC. Protein: CASSPGEGYGYTF.

The sample holds one count of this clone. The chain has TRBV7-2 and TRBJ2-1; D might be TRBD2 (6 bases). The germline V gene has CDR1 SGHTA and CDR2 FQGNSA. V lost 8 bases to trimming and J lost 2 bases, with 16 bases between them. The CDR3 totals 15 residues. This CDR3 reads CASSSRTGAYNEQFF. DNA for the CDR3: TGTGCCAGCTCTTCCCGGACGGGGGCCTACAATGAGCAGTTCTTC. Full variable domain (remainder filled in from reference TRBV7-2 and TRBJ2-1): GAGVSQSPSNKVTEKGKDVELRCDPISGHTALYWYRQSLGQGLEFLIYFQGNSAPDKSGLPSDRFSAERTGGSVSTLTIQRTQQEDSAVYLCASSSRTGAYNEQFFGPGTRLTVL.

The gene calls are TRBV11-3 and TRBJ1-6, with D tentatively TRBD1 (5 bases). The CDR3 has 16 residues. Trimming pared 4 bases from V and 7 bases from J, leaving 17 bases between. Germline V lookup: CDR1 SGHNT, CDR2 YENEEA. CDR3 nucleotide sequence: TGTGCCAGCAGCTCCCAACCGATGGGGGGAAATTCACCCCTCCACTTT. Its translation is CASSSQPMGGNSPLHF.

This chain uses TRBV19 with TRBJ1-5; perhaps TRBD1 as D (5 bases). Per germline, CDR1 LNHDA and CDR2 SQIVND (reference sequence). V lost 6 bases to trimming and J lost 0 bases, with 15 bases between them. This CDR3 is built from 16 residues. The CDR3 DNA follows: TGTGCCAGTAGGTCCGGGGGAACTGATAGCAATCAGCCCCAGCATTTT. This codes for CASRSGGTDSNQPQHF. Full variable domain (missing parts from reference TRBV19 and TRBJ1-5): DGGITQSPKYLFRKEGQNVTLSCEQNLNHDAMYWYRQDPGQGLRLIYYSQIVNDFQKGDIAEGYSVSREKKESFPLTVTSAQKNPTAFYLCASRSGGTDSNQPQHFGDGTRLSIL.

CDR3: CASSAAGTGLGEKLFF. CDR3 sequence (DNA): TGTGCCAGCAGCGCCGCCGGGACAGGGTTGGGAGAAAAACTGTTTTTT. The chain recombines TRBV9 with TRBJ1-4, with TRBD1 matching over 9 bases. Per the germline V gene, CDR1 is SGDLS and CDR2 is YYNGEE. V lost 3 bases, J lost 8 bases, and 11 bases stayed unmatched. CDR3 length: 16 amino acids.

The chain recombines TRBV15 with TRBJ1-6, with unresolved D. The CDR3 spans 15 residues. In germline, CDR1 is LNHNV, CDR2 YYDKDF (reference sequence). The V end was cut by 3 bases, the J end by 8 bases, with 14 bases between. CDR3 region: CATSRDYRRDSPLHF. The CDR3 coding sequence is TGTGCCACCAGCAGGGATTATCGGCGGGATTCACCCCTCCACTTT.

This sequence joins TRBV28 and TRBJ2-7, with D maybe TRBD2 (6 bases). This CDR3 comprises 11 residues. CDR1 MDHEN and CDR2 SYDVKM come from the germline V gene. Deletions cut 6 bases from V and 4 bases from J, with 7 bases between. In nucleotides, the CDR3 is TGTGCCAGCAGGAGCGGGTACGAGCAGTACTTC. Translation: CASRSGYEQYF.

The chain employs TRBV2 and TRBJ2-3; tentatively, D is TRBD1 (5 bases). CDR1 is SNHLY, CDR2 FYNNEI, per germline. CDR3 length: 12 residues. V was cut by 7 bases and J by 4 bases, with 9 bases left in between. The CDR3 bases are TGTGCCAGCACAGGGTACGCAGATACGCAGTATTTT. Its protein product is CASTGYADTQYF.

V is TRBV11-2 and J is TRBJ1-1; D is undetermined. The CDR3 is made up of 15 amino acids. Looked up from germline, CDR1 is SGHAT and CDR2 is FQNNGV. The V gene lost 8 bases and the J gene lost 7 bases, with 23 bases spanning the gap. The CDR3, as DNA: TGTGCCAGCCTTAATAGCCCAGACCCCAGTAGTGAAGCTTTCTTT. Translation: CASLNSPDPSSEAFF.

This chain connects TRBV27 to TRBJ2-3, with D unresolved. V was pared by 0 bases and J by 2 bases, with 12 bases between. The V gene's germline CDR1 is MNHEY and CDR2 SMNVEV (reference sequence). The CDR3 consists of 16 residues. The CDR3 DNA is TGTGCCAGCAGTTTATCACGGGTCCGGAACACAGATACGCAGTATTTT. Translating it yields CASSLSRVRNTDTQYF.

The chain recombines TRBV10-3 with TRBJ2-1; a weak D match, TRBD1 (5 bases). Germline values: CDR1 ENHRY, CDR2 SYGVKD. The CDR3 spans 13 residues. Trimming left V 8 bases short and J 5 bases short, with 13 bases between. CDR3 coding DNA: TGTGCCATCGAGACAGATGGGGACAATGAGCAGTTCTTC. This gives the protein CAIETDGDNEQFF.

The rearrangement links TRBV5-6 to TRBJ1-4; 9 nucleotides agree with TRBD1. Germline CDR1 and CDR2: SGHDT and YYEEEE. Losses at the gene ends were 4 bases for V and 8 bases for J; bases not matched to a gene: 6. CDR3 length: 14 residues. The DNA for the CDR3 is TGTGCCAGCAGCACGGGACAGGGAAACGAAAAACTGTTTTTT. It yields the protein CASSTGQGNEKLFF.